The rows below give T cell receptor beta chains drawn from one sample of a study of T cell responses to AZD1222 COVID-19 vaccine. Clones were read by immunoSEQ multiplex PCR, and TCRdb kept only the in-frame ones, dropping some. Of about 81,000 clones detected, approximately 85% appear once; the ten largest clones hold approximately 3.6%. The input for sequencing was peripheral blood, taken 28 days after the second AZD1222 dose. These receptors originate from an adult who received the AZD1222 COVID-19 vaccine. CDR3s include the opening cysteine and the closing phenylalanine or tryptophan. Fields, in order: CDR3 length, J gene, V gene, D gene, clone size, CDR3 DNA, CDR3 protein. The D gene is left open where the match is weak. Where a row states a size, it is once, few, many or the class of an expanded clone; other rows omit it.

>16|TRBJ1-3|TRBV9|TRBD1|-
TGTGCCAGCAGCGGCGGACAGGGAGGAGTAAGAAACACCATATATTTT
CASSGGQGGVRNTIYF
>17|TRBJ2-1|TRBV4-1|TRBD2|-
TGCGCCAGCAGCCCTAACCCCACTAGCGGGATTAACAATGAGCAGTTCTTC
CASSPNPTSGINNEQFF
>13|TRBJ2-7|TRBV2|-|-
TGTGCCAGCATGGAGGGGGCGCGGCCCGAGCAGTACTTC
CASMEGARPEQYF
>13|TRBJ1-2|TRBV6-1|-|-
TGTGCCAGCAGTGAAGACCGGCGTTCTGGCTACACCTTC
CASSEDRRSGYTF
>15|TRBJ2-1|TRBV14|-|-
TGTGCCAGCAGCCAAGGAACAAGCTCCTACAATGAGCAGTTCTTC
CASSQGTSSYNEQFF
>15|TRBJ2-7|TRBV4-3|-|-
TGCGCCAGCAGCCAAGGGGCAGGGGCAACCTACGAGCAGTACTTC
CASSQGAGATYEQYF
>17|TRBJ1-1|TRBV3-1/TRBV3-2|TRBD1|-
TGTGCCAGCAGCCTAAACGTAGCAGGGGGTGGGGGCACTGAAGCTTTCTTT
CASSLNVAGGGGTEAFF
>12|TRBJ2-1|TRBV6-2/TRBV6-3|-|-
TGTGCCAGCAGTAAAAGTCACAATGAGCAGTTCTTC
CASSKSHNEQFF
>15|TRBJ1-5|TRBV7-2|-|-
TGTGCCAGCAGCTTAGGCGGTCCCCACGGGCAGCCCCAGCATTTT
CASSLGGPHGQPQHF
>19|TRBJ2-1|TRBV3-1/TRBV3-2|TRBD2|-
TGTGCCAGCAGCCAAGTTCGAGTAGCGGGGAAGTACACGGGCAATGAGCAGTTCTTC
CASSQVRVAGKYTGNEQFF
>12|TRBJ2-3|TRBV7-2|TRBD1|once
TGTGCCAGCACCAGGGACAGCACAACGCAGTATTTT
CASTRDSTTQYF
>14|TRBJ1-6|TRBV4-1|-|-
TGCGCCAGCAGCCAAGCGTGGGCGAATTCACCCCTCCACTTT
CASSQAWANSPLHF
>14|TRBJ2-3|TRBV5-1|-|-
TGCGCCAGCAGCTTGGTGGGGGCCGCAGATACGCAGTATTTT
CASSLVGAADTQYF
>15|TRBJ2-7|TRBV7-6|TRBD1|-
TGTGCCAGCAGCCAACTAGGACAGGGCTCCTACGAGCAGTACTTC
CASSQLGQGSYEQYF
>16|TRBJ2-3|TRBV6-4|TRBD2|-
TGTGCCAGCAGTGCCACGCTAGCGGCTGATACAGATACGCAGTATTTT
CASSATLAADTDTQYF
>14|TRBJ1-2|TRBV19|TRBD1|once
TGTGCCAGTAGTAACCCGGGACAGATAAATGGCTACACCTTC
CASSNPGQINGYTF
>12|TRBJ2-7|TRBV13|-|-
TGTGCCAGCAGCTTAATCAGGGGCGAGCAGTACTTC
CASSLIRGEQYF
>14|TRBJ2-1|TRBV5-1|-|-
TGCGCCAGCGGTACAGGGAGCTCCTACAATGAGCAGTTCTTC
CASGTGSSYNEQFF
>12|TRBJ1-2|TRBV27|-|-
TGTGCCAGCAAGGGGGGTAGGATAGGCTACACCTTC
CASKGGRIGYTF
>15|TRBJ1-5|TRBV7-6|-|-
TGTGCCAGCAGCCCCTTTTTGGGGGGCAATCAGCCCCAGCATTTT
CASSPFLGGNQPQHF
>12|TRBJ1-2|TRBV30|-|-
TGTGCCTGGAGGAAGGACAGCTATGGCTACACCTTC
CAWRKDSYGYTF
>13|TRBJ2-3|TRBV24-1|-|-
TGTGCCACCAGCCTACTAGGAGAGGATACGCAGTATTTT
CATSLLGEDTQYF
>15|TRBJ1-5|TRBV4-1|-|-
TGCGCCAGCAGCCAAGACCCATTCTCGGATCAGCCCCAGCATTTT
CASSQDPFSDQPQHF
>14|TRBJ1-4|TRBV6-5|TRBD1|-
TGTGCCAGCAGGGGACAGGGGGAAAATGAAAAACTGTTTTTT
CASRGQGENEKLFF